This TCR beta chain was sequenced during a study of patients and donors after allogeneic stem cell transplantation. The trim removed 0 bases at V and 0 bases at J, leaving 3 bases unmatched. CDR1 is LNHNV, CDR2 YYDKDF, per germline (reference sequence). CDR3 length: 16 amino acids. The sample holds a few counts of this clonotype. In TCRdb, the RT-PCR reads were re-called with MiXCR into one record per CDR3 protein. The sample includes over 200,000 distinct CDR3 sequences, roughly 38% of them seen just once. The receptor comes from a human donor who was either an allogeneic HSCT recipient or a stem cell or donor lymphocyte infusion donor (not recorded which). It is not recorded whose cells these are; they may come from a transplant donor. The chain is built from TRBV15 and TRBJ1-1; 8 nucleotides line up with TRBD1. Sequenced input: blood, either unsorted or a sorted T cell fraction (not recorded which). The CDR3 sequence is CATSRETGVMNTEAFF. For the CDR3, the DNA is TGTGCCACCAGCAGAGAGACAGGGGTTATGAACACTGAAGCTTTCTTT.